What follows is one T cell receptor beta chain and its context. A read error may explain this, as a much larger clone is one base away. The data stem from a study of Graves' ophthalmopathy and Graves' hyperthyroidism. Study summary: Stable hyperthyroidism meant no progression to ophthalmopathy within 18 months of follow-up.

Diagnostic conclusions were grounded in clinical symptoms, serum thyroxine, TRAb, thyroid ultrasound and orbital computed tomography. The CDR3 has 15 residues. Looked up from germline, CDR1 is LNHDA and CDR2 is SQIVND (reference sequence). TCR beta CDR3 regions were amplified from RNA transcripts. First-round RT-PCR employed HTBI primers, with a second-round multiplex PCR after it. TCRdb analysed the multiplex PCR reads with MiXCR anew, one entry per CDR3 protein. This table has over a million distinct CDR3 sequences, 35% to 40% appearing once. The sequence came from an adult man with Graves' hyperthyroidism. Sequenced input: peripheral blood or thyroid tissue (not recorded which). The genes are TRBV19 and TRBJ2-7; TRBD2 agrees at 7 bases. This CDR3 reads CAGSATSAGDYEQYF. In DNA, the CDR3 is TGTGCCGGTAGTGCCACTAGCGCGGGGGACTACGAGCAGTACTTC.